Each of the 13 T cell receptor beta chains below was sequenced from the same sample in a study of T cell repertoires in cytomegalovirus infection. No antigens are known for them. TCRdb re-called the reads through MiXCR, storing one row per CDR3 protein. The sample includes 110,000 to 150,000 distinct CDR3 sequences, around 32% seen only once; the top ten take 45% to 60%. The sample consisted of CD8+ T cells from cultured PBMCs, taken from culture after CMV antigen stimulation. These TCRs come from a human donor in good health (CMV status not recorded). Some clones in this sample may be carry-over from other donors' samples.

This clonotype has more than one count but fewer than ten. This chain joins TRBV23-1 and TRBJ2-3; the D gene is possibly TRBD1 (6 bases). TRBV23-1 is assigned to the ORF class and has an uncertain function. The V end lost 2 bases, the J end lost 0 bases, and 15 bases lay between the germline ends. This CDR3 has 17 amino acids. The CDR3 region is CASSQLLDRYSTDTQYF. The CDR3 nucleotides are TGCGCCAGCAGTCAACTTTTGGACAGATATAGCACAGATACGCAGTATTTT.

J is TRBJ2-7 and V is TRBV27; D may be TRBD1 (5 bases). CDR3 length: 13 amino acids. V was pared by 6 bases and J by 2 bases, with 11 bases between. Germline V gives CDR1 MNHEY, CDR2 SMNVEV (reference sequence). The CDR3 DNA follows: TGTGCCAGCAGCTTGGGCAGGGCCTACGAGCAGTACTTC. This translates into CASSLGRAYEQYF.

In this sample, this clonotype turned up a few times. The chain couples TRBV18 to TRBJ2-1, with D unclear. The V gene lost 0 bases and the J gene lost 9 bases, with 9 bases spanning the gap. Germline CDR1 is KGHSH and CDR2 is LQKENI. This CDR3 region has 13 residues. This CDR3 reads CASSPPLSVEQFF. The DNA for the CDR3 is TGTGCCAGCTCACCACCTCTGAGCGTTGAGCAGTTCTTC.

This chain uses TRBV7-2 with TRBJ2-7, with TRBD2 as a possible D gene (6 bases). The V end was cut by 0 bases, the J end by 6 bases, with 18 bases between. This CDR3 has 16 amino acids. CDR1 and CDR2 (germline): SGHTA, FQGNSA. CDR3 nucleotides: TGTGCCAGCAGCTTAGCGCTCGCGGGGAGTCCCGCCGAGCAGTACTTC. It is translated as CASSLALAGSPAEQYF.

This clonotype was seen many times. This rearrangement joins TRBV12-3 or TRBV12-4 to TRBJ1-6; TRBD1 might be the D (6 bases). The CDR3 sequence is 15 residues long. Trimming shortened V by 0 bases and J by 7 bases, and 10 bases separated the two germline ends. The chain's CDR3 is CASSLAQGPNSPLHF. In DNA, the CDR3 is TGTGCCAGCAGTTTAGCGCAGGGGCCAAATTCACCCCTCCACTTT.

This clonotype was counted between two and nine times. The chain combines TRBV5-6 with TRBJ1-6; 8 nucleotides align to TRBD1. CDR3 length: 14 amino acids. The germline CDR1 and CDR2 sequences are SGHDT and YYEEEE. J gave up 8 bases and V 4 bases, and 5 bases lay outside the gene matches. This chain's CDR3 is CASSGTGGHSPLHF. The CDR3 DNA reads TGTGCCAGCAGCGGGACAGGCGGGCATTCACCCCTCCACTTT.

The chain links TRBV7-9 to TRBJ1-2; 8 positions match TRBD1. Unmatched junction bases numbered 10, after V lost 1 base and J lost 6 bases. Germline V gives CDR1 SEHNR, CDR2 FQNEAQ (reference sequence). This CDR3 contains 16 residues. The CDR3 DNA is TGTGCCAGCAGCTTAGTGGACAGGGATTTTACCGATGGCTACACCTTC. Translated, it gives CASSLVDRDFTDGYTF.

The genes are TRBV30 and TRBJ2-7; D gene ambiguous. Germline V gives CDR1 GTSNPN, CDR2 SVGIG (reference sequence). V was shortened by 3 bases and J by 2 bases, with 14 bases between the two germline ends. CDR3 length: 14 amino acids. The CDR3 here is CAWRGTILPYEQYF. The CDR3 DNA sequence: TGTGCCTGGAGAGGCACAATTTTACCCTACGAGCAGTACTTC.

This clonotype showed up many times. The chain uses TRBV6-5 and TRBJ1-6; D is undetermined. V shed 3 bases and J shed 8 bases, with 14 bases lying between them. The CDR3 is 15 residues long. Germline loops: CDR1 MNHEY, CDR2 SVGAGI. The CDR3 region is CASSYLLTGDSPLHF. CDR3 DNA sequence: TGTGCCAGCAGTTATCTGCTAACTGGGGATTCACCCCTCCACTTT.

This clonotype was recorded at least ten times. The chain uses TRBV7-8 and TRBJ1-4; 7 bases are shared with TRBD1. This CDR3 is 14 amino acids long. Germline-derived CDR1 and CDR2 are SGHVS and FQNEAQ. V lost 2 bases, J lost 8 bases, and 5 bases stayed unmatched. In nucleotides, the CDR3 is TGTGCCAGCAGCTTATTACCGGGACAGGAAAAACTGTTTTTT. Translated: CASSLLPGQEKLFF.

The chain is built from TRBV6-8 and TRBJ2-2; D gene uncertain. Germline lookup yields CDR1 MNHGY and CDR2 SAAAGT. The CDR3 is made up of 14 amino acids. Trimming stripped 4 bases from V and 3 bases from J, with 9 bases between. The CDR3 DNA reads TGTGCCAGCAGTTTCAGAGGTCACACCGGGGAGCTGTTTTTT. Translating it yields CASSFRGHTGELFF.

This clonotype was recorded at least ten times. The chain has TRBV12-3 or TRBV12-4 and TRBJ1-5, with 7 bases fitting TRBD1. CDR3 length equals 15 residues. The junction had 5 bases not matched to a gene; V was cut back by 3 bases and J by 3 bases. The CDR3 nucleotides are TGTGCCAGCAGTTTGGGGGACAGCTACAATCAGCCCCAGCATTTT. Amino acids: CASSLGDSYNQPQHF.

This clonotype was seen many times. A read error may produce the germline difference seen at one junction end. CDR3 in amino acids: CASSPTGVAESIF. Here the CDR3 DNA reads TGTGCCAGCAGCCCCACGGGGGTAGCGGAATCAATCTTC. The rearrangement uses TRBV7-6 and TRBJ2-1; perhaps TRBD2 as D (6 bases). Looked up from germline, CDR1 is SGHVS and CDR2 is FNYEAQ. This CDR3 spans 13 amino acids.